The clone carrying this T cell receptor beta chain was recorded only once. V gave up 3 bases and J gave up 5 bases; unmatched junction bases: 4. CDR3 size: 14 residues. Germline-derived CDR1 and CDR2 are LGHNA and YNFKEQ. This sample stems from a study of T cell changes during pregnancy in multiple sclerosis. Method: immunoSEQ multiplex PCR; TCRdb's copy keeps in-frame clones and lacks some. The sample comprises fewer than 85,000 clones, roughly 92% of which are singletons, and approximately 2.8% rests with the top ten. The receptor was isolated from a female donor in good health, enrolled as a control in a pregnancy study. This chain connects TRBV4-2 to TRBJ1-1; TRBD1 aligns across 9 bases. The sequencing used peripheral blood, collected in the third trimester of pregnancy. For the CDR3, the DNA is TGTGCCAGCAGCCAGGGAGACAGGGGGACTGAAGCTTTCTTT. This translates into CASSQGDRGTEAFF.